The T cell receptor (beta chain) described here comes from a study of blood T cells in healthy people across ages (dated by TCRdb to between 2015 and 2017). Study-wide context: In model experiments, template switching captured roughly one uniquely barcoded TCR beta cDNA molecule for every two T cells. The study measured age-related changes in TCR beta repertoire diversity using deep sequencing normalized with unique cDNA molecular identifiers. The donors were split into four age groups: young (average around 17 years), middle-aged (roughly 39), aged (roughly 68) and long-lived (about 74). To avoid experimental bias, donors of different ages were spread randomly across the sequencing lanes. The study analyzed two additional independent replicas of 1 million unique cDNA reads from the same blood draw for two donors, one aged 18 to 29 and one aged 80 or older. Points the paper makes about the study in general: Observed TCR beta diversity correlated strongly with the percentage of naive T cells measured by flow cytometry. Because the CMV infection status of the donors was unknown, age-related changes in expanded clonotypes may potentially have been confounded. Since profiling was done on bulk unsorted PBMCs, naive and antigen-experienced compartments could not be conclusively compared. Estimates of total diversity based on one million sequenced T cells were regarded as lower bounds and as underestimates. As age increased, observed TCR beta diversity per million T cells dropped in a roughly linear way, and a significant reduction was already evident by age roughly 36. Compared with the aged group, the long-lived group had more naive CD4+ T cells, fewer expanded clones and increased TCR diversity, suggesting age selection.

Relative to germline, V is 1 base shorter and J is 3 bases shorter, with 9 bases between their ends. CDR1 and CDR2 (KGHSH, LQKENI) derive from the germline V gene. The CDR3 starts with the cysteine, ends with the phenylalanine, and has 14 residues. The kept DNA is CDR3 alone, 42 bases in frame from the first base. Concerning this clonotype: Its antigen is currently not known. No much larger clonotype is one base removed from it; base qualities were not supplied.

The approximately 39 donors, aged about 6 to 95 years, were systemically healthy Caucasian individuals from Russia. Roughly 11 milliliters of peripheral blood were drawn from each donor into EDTA-treated Vacutainer tubes. PBMCs were isolated by Ficoll-Paque density-gradient centrifugation, with at least 6 million obtained per sample. Total RNA, at least 6 micrograms per sample, was extracted from PBMCs with Trizol reagent. For every donor, flow cytometry on a PBMC aliquot measured the percentage of naive CD45RAhigh/CD27high T cells. Receptors were amplified or captured by 5' RACE. The listed sequencing device is Illumina HiSeq 2500. A second PCR of about 7 to 12 cycles was performed with a sample-barcoded 5' primer and a J-beta primer mix. A template-switch 5' adaptor carrying 12 random nucleotides introduced a unique molecular identifier onto each TCR beta cDNA molecule. At least 3 million CDR3-containing paired-end reads were obtained from each sample. First-strand cDNA synthesis was performed from all RNA using the Mint cDNA synthesis kit, with priming by a TRBC-specific oligonucleotide. Following uracil-DNA glycosylase treatment, a first 18-cycle PCR with universal primers M1SS and BC2_uni_R was performed on all cDNA. In the paper's pipeline: For normalization, 1 million high-quality reads, each with a distinct molecular identifier, were randomly selected from each sample. Reads with shared molecular identifiers were discarded instead of being binned into consensus sequences. MiTCR, with a Q25 quality threshold and the strictest error-elimination algorithm, was used for CDR3 identification, clonotype clustering and error correction. A nonparametric unseen species model using Euler transformation provided a lower-bound estimate of total TCR beta diversity. TCRdb reworked the public reads: Q25 trimming with fastp, MiXCR clone assembly, productive beta chains retained. Under each unique CDR3 protein, matching rows form one entry showing the most common genes and DNA. Clone size and V and J calls follow TCRdb, not the original study. The sample has about a million distinct CDR3 sequences on record, roughly half of them singletons. The ten largest clones represent 20% to 25% of the sample.

This TCR came from a woman aged 55-70 years in good health. The receptor chain draws on TRBV18 and TRBJ2-5; no confident D gene assignment can be made. Sequenced material: blood. The CDR3 corresponds to CASSPRTTEETQYF. The DNA sequence is given as TGTGCCAGCTCACCACGCACAACCGAAGAGACCCAGTACTTC.